The 18 T cell receptor beta chains below come from one sample, sequenced in a study of blood T cell repertoires in COVID-19. The data were produced by immunoSEQ multiplex PCR, yet TCRdb's version contains in-frame clones alone and is incomplete. The sample carries tens of thousands of clones, around 80% recorded once. The material sequenced was peripheral blood. These TCRs come from a woman older than 75 with active or convalescent COVID-19.

V is TRBV2 and J is TRBJ2-3, with TRBD2 matching over 9 bases. The CDR3 covers 14 residues. The germline gives CDR1 SNHLY, CDR2 FYNNEI. J lost 3 bases, V lost 7 bases, and 5 bases had no gene match. CDR3 coding DNA: TGTGCCAGCATGGGGGGACTAGCAACAGATACGCAGTATTTT. Its translation: CASMGGLATDTQYF.

The gene calls are TRBV5-1 and TRBJ2-2; 8 bases fit TRBD2. Per germline, CDR1 SGHRS and CDR2 YFSETQ. The trim removed 1 base at V and 4 bases at J, leaving 6 bases unmatched. The CDR3 totals 16 residues. The CDR3 protein is CASSLWRGASTGELFF. The CDR3 DNA follows: TGCGCCAGCAGCTTGTGGCGGGGGGCGTCCACCGGGGAGCTGTTTTTT.

J is TRBJ1-4 and V is TRBV5-1; possible D gene TRBD1, 5 bases. Germline V gene data show CDR1 as SGHRS and CDR2 as YFSETQ. This CDR3 spans 14 amino acids. The V end lost 0 bases, the J end lost 8 bases, and 11 bases lay between the germline ends. Here the CDR3 reads CASSLAGFEEKLFF. CDR3 in DNA: TGCGCCAGCAGCTTGGCAGGGTTTGAGGAAAAACTGTTTTTT.

The V and J genes are TRBV28 and TRBJ1-3, with 7 bases matching TRBD1. This CDR3 is 15 amino acids long. The germline CDR1 and CDR2 sequences are MDHEN and SYDVKM. J was trimmed by 2 bases and V by 1 base; bases with no gene match: 2. The CDR3 DNA reads TGTGCCAGCAGTTTATCTCAGGGGGCTGGAAACACCATATATTTT. It yields the protein CASSLSQGAGNTIYF.

This sequence joins TRBV28 and TRBJ2-3, with 7 bases aligning to TRBD2. The CDR3 is made up of 17 amino acids. Per the germline V gene, CDR1 is MDHEN and CDR2 is SYDVKM. V was pared by 5 bases and J by 0 bases, with 11 bases of the junction left unmatched. The CDR3 nucleotides are TGTGCCAGCAGTCCACCCCAACTAGCGCCAAGCACAGATACGCAGTATTTT. This translates into CASSPPQLAPSTDTQYF.

The CDR3 sequence: CASSHDPGSTGELFF. The CDR3 nucleotides are TGTGCCAGCAGCCACGATCCGGGGAGCACCGGGGAGCTGTTTTTT. The chain is built from TRBV3-1 (or the pseudogene TRBV3-2) and TRBJ2-2; the D gene is possibly TRBD2 (5 bases). The CDR3 is 15 residues long. The germline gives CDR1 LGHDT, CDR2 YNNKEL (reference sequence). Trimming removed 3 bases at V and 4 bases at J, with 12 bases between.

The chain links TRBV30 to TRBJ1-6; TRBD1 matches at 7 bases. Trimming removed 4 bases from V and 5 bases from J; junction bases left unmatched: 8. Germline V gives CDR1 GTSNPN, CDR2 SVGIG (reference sequence). This CDR3 is 15 amino acids long. CDR3 sequence (DNA): TGTGCCTGGAACTCCGGGACAGCGGATAATTCACCCCTCCACTTT. Protein: CAWNSGTADNSPLHF.

V and J are TRBV28 and TRBJ2-3; D possibly corresponds to TRBD1 (6 bases). The ends were cut back, 7 bases at V and 0 bases at J, with 14 bases in the middle. Germline CDR1 is MDHEN and CDR2 is SYDVKM. This CDR3 region has 15 residues. CDR3 sequence: CASITRGGSTDTQYF. The CDR3 nucleotides read TGTGCCAGCATCACCAGGGGTGGTAGCACAGATACGCAGTATTTT.

Regarding this clone: One junction end disagrees with the germline gene, perhaps due to a read error. This chain links TRBV5-1 with TRBJ2-7; TRBD2 matches 9 bases. Germline assignment: CDR1 SGHRS and CDR2 YFSETQ. This CDR3 is built from 16 residues. CDR3: CASSLVLAGDDYGQYF. CDR3 nucleotide sequence: TGCGCCAGCAGCTTGGTTTTAGCGGGGGACGACTACGGGCAGTACTTC.

V and J are TRBV24-1 and TRBJ2-3; D is unclear. The CDR3 spans 14 residues. From germline, CDR1 is KGHDR and CDR2 SFDVKD. V was cut by 6 bases and J by 4 bases, with 13 bases left in between. The CDR3 coding sequence is TGTGCCACCAGTACAGCAGTGTACCCAGATACGCAGTATTTT. Amino acids: CATSTAVYPDTQYF.

This sequence joins TRBV28 and TRBJ2-1; 10 nucleotides agree with TRBD2. The junction had 7 bases not matched to a gene; V was cut back by 5 bases and J by 9 bases. The germline V gene encodes CDR1 MDHEN and CDR2 SYDVKM. The CDR3 length is 14 residues. The CDR3 DNA reads TGTGCCAGCAGTCCCACCCTAGCGGGAGCTGAGCAGTTCTTC. It codes for CASSPTLAGAEQFF.

This clone was observed a few times. The V gene is TRBV27, the J gene TRBJ2-5; 8 positions match TRBD1. V lost 3 bases, J lost 5 bases, and 8 bases stayed unmatched. Germline CDR1 MNHEY, CDR2 SMNVEV (reference sequence). This CDR3 is 15 amino acids long. In nucleotides, the CDR3 is TGTGCCAGCAGTTTGACTCAGGGGGCATCGGAGACCCAGTACTTC. It is translated as CASSLTQGASETQYF.

This chain connects TRBV3-1 (or the pseudogene TRBV3-2) to TRBJ2-5; D call uncertain. The CDR3 is 12 amino acids. Germline V gene data show CDR1 as LGHDT and CDR2 as YNNKEL (reference sequence). Trimming shortened V by 4 bases and J by 5 bases, and 8 bases separated the two germline ends. The CDR3 reads CASSPPRETQYF. The CDR3 DNA is TGTGCCAGCAGCCCGCCCCGGGAGACCCAGTACTTC.

The chain employs TRBV4-2 and TRBJ1-5; a weak D match, TRBD1 (6 bases). The CDR3 runs to 15 residues. Germline V gives CDR1 LGHNA, CDR2 YNFKEQ. V gave up 4 bases and J gave up 6 bases, with 16 bases separating them. The CDR3 protein is CASSPESGGSQPQHF. For the CDR3, the DNA is TGTGCCAGCAGCCCTGAATCGGGGGGCAGTCAGCCCCAGCATTTT.

The chain employs TRBV6-2 or TRBV6-3 and TRBJ1-1, with D maybe TRBD1 (5 bases). The CDR3 runs to 18 residues. V lost 0 bases to trimming and J lost 1 base, with 18 bases between them. From germline, CDR1 is MNHEY and CDR2 SVGEGT. This CDR3 reads CASSYSRAGEYRNTEAFF. The CDR3 DNA reads TGTGCCAGCAGTTACTCGAGGGCGGGGGAGTACAGGAACACTGAAGCTTTCTTT.

The rearrangement uses TRBV18 and TRBJ2-3; D is uncertain. V was clipped by 2 bases and J by 7 bases, with 16 bases between them. The CDR3 extends over 15 amino acids. CDR1 KGHSH and CDR2 LQKENI come from the germline V gene. In DNA, the CDR3 is TGTGCCAGCTCACCAGATAGCAGTTCAATAAATACGCAGTATTTT. It translates to CASSPDSSSINTQYF.

This chain joins TRBV7-9 and TRBJ2-7; 8 positions agree with TRBD1. The CDR3 consists of 14 residues. V was clipped by 5 bases and J by 3 bases; unmatched bases: 6. The germline gives CDR1 SEHNR, CDR2 FQNEAQ (reference sequence). Written as DNA, the CDR3 is TGTGCCAGCAGCCCAGGGGGCTCGGGCTACGAGCAGTACTTC. Amino acid sequence: CASSPGGSGYEQYF.

The V call is TRBV5-4, the J call TRBJ2-7; 9 positions agree with TRBD1. Unmatched junction bases numbered 8, after V lost 4 bases and J lost 6 bases. Germline V gene data show CDR1 as SGHNT and CDR2 as YYREEE (reference sequence). The length of the CDR3 is 14 residues. The CDR3 region has the DNA TGTGCCAGCAGCGCTGACAGGGGGACGGGCGAGCAGTACTTC. It yields the protein CASSADRGTGEQYF.